A single sample gave rise to the 8 T cell receptor beta chains below, sequenced in a study of beta chain features in type 1 diabetes. Sequenced material consisted of expressed TCRB transcripts (all of the isolated RNA was reverse transcribed). The table came from immunoSEQ multiplex PCR; TCRdb's copy has only in-frame clones and leaves some out. Of 250,000 to 400,000 clones listed, around 13% are singletons. Sequenced input: central memory CD4+ T cells from blood. The receptors stem from a man aged 30-40 years in good health.

This clone turned up a few times. The chain uses TRBV7-2 and TRBJ2-1; 9 bases fit TRBD2. The germline V gene has CDR1 SGHTA and CDR2 FQGNSA. The CDR3 spans 17 residues. Germline trimming cut 3 bases from V and 6 bases from J; bases unmatched to any gene: 12. In DNA form, the CDR3 reads TGTGCCAGCAGCTTTGAGGAGGGACTAGCTGTGGCCAATGAGCAGTTCTTC. Its translation is CASSFEEGLAVANEQFF.

The V call is TRBV7-2, the J call TRBJ2-5, with D possibly matching TRBD2 (5 bases). Germline V gene sequence: CDR1 SGHTA, CDR2 FQGNSA. CDR3 length: 13 amino acids. The V end lost 5 bases, the J end lost 5 bases, and 12 bases lay between the germline ends. The CDR3 nucleotides read TGTGCCAGCAGCCCCTCCACGGGGGAGACCCAGTACTTC. This sequence encodes CASSPSTGETQYF.

This clone has just a few counts. The chain couples TRBV5-6 to TRBJ1-2, with D perhaps matching TRBD1 (6 bases). This CDR3 has 14 amino acids. V was shortened by 0 bases and J by 4 bases, with 10 bases between the two germline ends. The germline CDR1 and CDR2 sequences are SGHDT and YYEEEE. The CDR3 region has the DNA TGTGCCAGCAGCTTGGACAGGGTTTTCTATGGCTACACCTTC. Translating it yields CASSLDRVFYGYTF.

This clone was recorded many times. V and J are TRBV10-3 and TRBJ2-3, with 10 bases fitting TRBD1. This CDR3 has 15 amino acids. Germline V gene lookup returns CDR1 ENHRY and CDR2 SYGVKD. Germline trimming cut 6 bases from V and 0 bases from J; bases unmatched to any gene: 3. The CDR3 nucleotides read TGTGCCATCAGCGGGGGACAGGGGAGCACAGATACGCAGTATTTT. It translates to CAISGGQGSTDTQYF.

The chain couples TRBV9 to TRBJ2-1; TRBD1 might be the D (6 bases). The germline gives CDR1 SGDLS, CDR2 YYNGEE. There are 14 residues in the CDR3. Trimming shortened V by 0 bases and J by 5 bases, and 9 bases separated the two germline ends. The CDR3 DNA reads TGTGCCAGCAGCGTAGACAGGGCCGACAATGAGCAGTTCTTC. This sequence encodes CASSVDRADNEQFF.

The J gene is TRBJ2-4, the V gene TRBV7-9; TRBD2 agrees at 13 bases. Per the germline V gene, CDR1 is SEHNR and CDR2 is FQNEAQ (reference sequence). Losses at the gene ends were 5 bases for V and 2 bases for J; bases not matched to a gene: 9. This CDR3 spans 18 amino acids. CDR3 bases: TGTGCCAGCAGCCTCAGCACTAGCGGGGGGGTATCCAAAAACATTCAGTACTTC. This codes for CASSLSTSGGVSKNIQYF.

Notes on this clone: Other DNA sequences from this sample encode an identical CDR3 as well. This chain links TRBV19 with TRBJ1-1; D uncertain. Looked up from germline, CDR1 is LNHDA and CDR2 is SQIVND (reference sequence). The V end was cut by 1 base, the J end by 0 bases, with 6 bases between. CDR3 length: 14 amino acids. The CDR3 loop is CASSIAGLNTEAFF. The CDR3 bases are TGTGCCAGTAGTATAGCAGGACTGAACACTGAAGCTTTCTTT.

This chain joins TRBV14 and TRBJ2-1; possible D gene TRBD2, 6 bases. Trimming stripped 5 bases from V and 0 bases from J, with 14 bases between. Germline CDR1 is SGHDN and CDR2 is FVKESK. This CDR3 region has 16 residues. CDR3 DNA sequence: TGTGCCAGCAGCACATTAGCGGAAACCTCCTACAATGAGCAGTTCTTC. Translating gives CASSTLAETSYNEQFF.